The T cell receptor (beta chain) described here comes from a study of spatial heterogeneity in lung cancer. Time point described: sample taken at primary tumor resection. Whole RNA from tumor, nontumor lung or frozen PBMC was sequenced unsorted. TCRdb recomputed calls from the 5' RACE reads with MiXCR, one row per CDR3 protein. Seen here are under 75,000 distinct CDR3 sequences, 10% to 15% observed once, and the top ten hold 7.2%. The CDR3 contains 15 residues. Germline-derived CDR1 and CDR2 are MDHEN and SYDVKM. Deletions cut 7 bases from V and 1 base from J, with 15 bases between. The V call is TRBV28, the J call TRBJ2-3; D uncertain. Source: PBMCs, taken at surgery. The sequence came from a male donor with early-stage non-small cell lung cancer. The CDR3 here is CASTSAGRGTDTQYF. CDR3 DNA sequence: TGTGCCAGCACTAGTGCCGGACGCGGCACAGATACGCAGTATTTT.